A single sample is the source of the 19 T cell receptor beta chains below, sequenced in a study of shared clonotypes between healthy human individuals. The data were produced by immunoSEQ multiplex PCR, yet TCRdb's version contains in-frame clones alone and is incomplete. The table shows some 2,500,000 clones, with over 85% occurring only once. Sequencing input: naive CD4+ T cells from PBMCs. Regarding subset: CD45RA+ positively selected. The origin of the receptors is a man aged 18 to 29 in good health. Some clones in this sample may be carry-over from other donors' samples.

The chain links TRBV6-1 to TRBJ1-3; no clear D. This CDR3 has 15 amino acids. V was trimmed by 2 bases and J by 0 bases, leaving 8 bases between them. CDR1 is MNHNS, CDR2 SASEGT, per germline. The DNA for the CDR3 is TGTGCCAGCAGTGAACGCGCGGGCTCTGGAAACACCATATATTTT. Amino acids: CASSERAGSGNTIYF.

The chain combines TRBV4-1 with TRBJ2-2; no firm D call. Germline V gives CDR1 MGHRA, CDR2 YSYEKL. The CDR3 contains 15 residues. The V end lost 1 base, the J end lost 4 bases, and 10 bases lay between the germline ends. This CDR3 is CASSQGVWATGELFF. In nucleotides, the CDR3 is TGCGCCAGCAGCCAAGGGGTTTGGGCCACCGGGGAGCTGTTTTTT.

V and J are TRBV6-5 and TRBJ2-7, with 7 bases matching TRBD1. With 7 bases clipped from V and 7 bases from J, the junction kept 13 bases outside the gene matches. Germline values: CDR1 MNHEY, CDR2 SVGAGI. CDR3 length: 14 amino acids. CDR3 sequence (DNA): TGTGCCAGCACCGACGACAGGGCATATCGAGAGCAGTACTTC. This sequence encodes CASTDDRAYREQYF.

V gene TRBV10-1 combines with J gene TRBJ1-4, with D hard to call. CDR1 is WNHNN and CDR2 is SYGVQD in the germline V gene (reference sequence). There are 15 residues in the CDR3. The germline V and J ends were trimmed by 4 bases and 4 bases, with 13 bases remaining between them. The CDR3 DNA reads as TGCGCCAGCAGTGCTCTGGAACAGAATAATGAAAAACTGTTTTTT. Translation gives CASSALEQNNEKLFF.

The chain uses TRBV7-7 and TRBJ2-3, with 12 bases lining up with TRBD2. Trimming removed 5 bases from V and 6 bases from J; junction bases left unmatched: 3. This CDR3 spans 14 amino acids. CDR1 and CDR2 from the germline V gene are SSHAT and FNYEAQ (reference sequence). The CDR3 DNA is TGTGCCAGCAGCCCTAGCGGGAGGGCCGATACGCAGTATTTT. It translates to CASSPSGRADTQYF.

The V gene is TRBV4-1, the J gene TRBJ1-1, with D uncertain. Trimming left V 1 base short and J 1 base short, with 4 bases between. The CDR3 length is 13 residues. CDR1 MGHRA and CDR2 YSYEKL come from the germline V gene. CDR3 amino acids: CASSQATNTEAFF. The DNA of the CDR3 is TGCGCCAGCAGCCAAGCTACGAACACTGAAGCTTTCTTT.

On this clone: The sample contains more than one DNA sequence encoding this CDR3. The V call is TRBV30, the J call TRBJ2-7; D remains unclear. V lost 5 bases and J lost 4, with 12 bases in between. CDR1 is GTSNPN and CDR2 is SVGIG in the germline V gene (reference sequence). The CDR3 has 12 amino acids. This chain's CDR3 is CAWSPLGYEQYF. The DNA of the CDR3 is TGTGCCTGGTCACCGCTAGGGTACGAGCAGTACTTC.

The chain recombines TRBV6-5 with TRBJ2-1; D uncertain. Germline assignment: CDR1 MNHEY and CDR2 SVGAGI. V lost 6 bases to trimming and J lost 6 bases, with 15 bases between them. This CDR3 contains 14 residues. CDR3 DNA: TGTGCCAGCAGGCGGCCATTGTCAGGCAATGAGCAGTTCTTC. Protein: CASRRPLSGNEQFF.

The V call is TRBV9, the J call TRBJ1-3; TRBD1 matches 7 bases. The CDR3 runs 13 residues. Per the germline V gene, CDR1 is SGDLS and CDR2 is YYNGEE. V trimming: 4 bases; J trimming: 7 bases; junction bases outside the gene matches: 5. The DNA for the CDR3 is TGTGCCAGCAGCCGGACAGGTGGGAACACCATATATTTT. Translated, it gives CASSRTGGNTIYF.

This chain uses TRBV7-6 with TRBJ2-7; D remains ambiguous. The germline gives CDR1 SGHVS, CDR2 FNYEAQ. The V end lost 3 bases, the J end lost 0 bases, and 6 bases lay between the germline ends. This CDR3 spans 13 amino acids. The chain's CDR3 is CASSFGSSYEQYF. The DNA of the CDR3 is TGTGCCAGCAGCTTTGGCAGCTCCTACGAGCAGTACTTC.

The chain has TRBV20-1 and TRBJ2-5; D possibly uses TRBD1 or TRBD2 (5 bases each). The CDR3 spans 10 residues. Germline CDR1 DFQATT, CDR2 SNEGSKA (reference sequence). Trimming removed 7 bases from V and 2 bases from J, with 5 bases in between. The CDR3 bases are TGCAGTGGGGGGCAAGAGACCCAGTACTTC. Its translation is CSGGQETQYF.

The chain combines TRBV28 with TRBJ2-7; TRBD2 agrees at 8 bases. The CDR3 length is 16 residues. The ends lost 7 bases at V and 0 bases at J; junction bases unmatched: 11. From germline, CDR1 is MDHEN and CDR2 SYDVKM. The CDR3 nucleotides read TGTGCCAGCACCCCCCCGGGAGCGGGAGTCTCCTACGAGCAGTACTTC. It translates to CASTPPGAGVSYEQYF.

The chain employs TRBV10-3 and TRBJ1-2; no reliable D call. Trimming took off 0 bases at V and 6 bases at J, with 20 bases between the two ends. Germline CDR1 is ENHRY and CDR2 is SYGVKD. The CDR3 has 17 amino acids. The CDR3 bases are TGTGCCATCAGTGAGTCGACGGGAGGAGTTAGTCGCGATGGCTACACCTTC. This sequence encodes CAISESTGGVSRDGYTF.

This clone appeared a few times. The genes are TRBV6-1 and TRBJ1-5, with TRBD1 identical over 9 bases. V was clipped by 6 bases and J by 7 bases; unmatched bases: 4. CDR3 length equals 13 residues. Germline CDR1 MNHNS, CDR2 SASEGT. CDR3 loop: CASRETGGQPQHF. CDR3 bases: TGTGCCAGCAGAGAGACAGGGGGACAGCCCCAGCATTTT.

CDR3 sequence: CASSLDGAAGGMETQYF. CDR3 nucleotides: TGTGCCAGCAGCTTAGACGGGGCCGCGGGAGGGATGGAGACCCAGTACTTC. The chain joins TRBV11-3 to TRBJ2-5; 9 positions match TRBD2. Germline trimming cut 0 bases from V and 5 bases from J; bases unmatched to any gene: 10. Looked up from germline, CDR1 is SGHNT and CDR2 is YENEEA. CDR3 length: 17 amino acids. The full variable domain, completed using reference TRBV11-3 and TRBJ2-5, is EAGVVQSPRYKIIEKKQPVAFWCNPISGHNTLYWYLQNLGQGPELLIRYENEEAVDDSQLPKDRFSAERLKGVDSTLKIQPAELGDSAVYLCASSLDGAAGGMETQYFGPGTRLLVL.

V is TRBV11-3 and J is TRBJ2-1; TRBD2 matches at 7 bases. This CDR3 is 15 amino acids long. The V segment lost 3 bases and the J segment 6 bases; nucleotides outside the gene matches: 8. Germline assignment: CDR1 SGHNT and CDR2 YENEEA. The CDR3 region is CASSLEGGPSNEQFF. In DNA, the CDR3 is TGTGCCAGCAGCTTGGAGGGAGGGCCTAGCAATGAGCAGTTCTTC.

V and J are TRBV28 and TRBJ2-6; D is possibly TRBD1 (8 bases). CDR1 is MDHEN, CDR2 SYDVKM, per germline. The CDR3 is made up of 18 amino acids. V was pared by 5 bases and J by 0 bases, with 17 bases between. The CDR3 DNA follows: TGTGCCAGCAGTATTCGACAGGGGAGGGGCTCTGGGGCCAACGTCCTGACTTTC. It translates to CASSIRQGRGSGANVLTF.

The chain is built from TRBV2 and TRBJ2-1, with TRBD1 identical over 7 bases. V lost 2 bases and J lost 5; bases outside the gene matches: 6. Germline V gives CDR1 SNHLY, CDR2 FYNNEI. The CDR3 is 15 residues long. Here the CDR3 DNA reads TGTGCCAGCAGTGAATTCAGGGGGTTTAACAATGAGCAGTTCTTC. Translation: CASSEFRGFNNEQFF.

The chain couples TRBV2 to TRBJ1-4, with D possibly being TRBD1 (5 bases). CDR3 size: 13 residues. Trimming took 6 bases from V and 8 from J, leaving 13 bases between them. Germline V CDR1 and CDR2: SNHLY, FYNNEI. CDR3 DNA sequence: TGTGCCAGCAGATTGAGACAGCCGGAAAAACTGTTTTTT. Amino acid sequence: CASRLRQPEKLFF.